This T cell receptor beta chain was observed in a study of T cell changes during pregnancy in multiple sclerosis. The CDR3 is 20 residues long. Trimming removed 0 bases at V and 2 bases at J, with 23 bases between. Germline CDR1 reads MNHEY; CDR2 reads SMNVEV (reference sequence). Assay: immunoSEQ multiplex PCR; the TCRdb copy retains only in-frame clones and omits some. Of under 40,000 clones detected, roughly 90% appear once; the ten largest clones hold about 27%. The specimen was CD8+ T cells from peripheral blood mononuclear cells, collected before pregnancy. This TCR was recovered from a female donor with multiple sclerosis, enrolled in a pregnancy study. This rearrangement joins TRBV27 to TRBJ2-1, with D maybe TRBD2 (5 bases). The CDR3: CASSLSPSGFVAQAYNEQFF. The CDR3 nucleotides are TGTGCCAGCAGTTTATCCCCTTCGGGGTTTGTAGCGCAAGCCTACAATGAGCAGTTCTTC.